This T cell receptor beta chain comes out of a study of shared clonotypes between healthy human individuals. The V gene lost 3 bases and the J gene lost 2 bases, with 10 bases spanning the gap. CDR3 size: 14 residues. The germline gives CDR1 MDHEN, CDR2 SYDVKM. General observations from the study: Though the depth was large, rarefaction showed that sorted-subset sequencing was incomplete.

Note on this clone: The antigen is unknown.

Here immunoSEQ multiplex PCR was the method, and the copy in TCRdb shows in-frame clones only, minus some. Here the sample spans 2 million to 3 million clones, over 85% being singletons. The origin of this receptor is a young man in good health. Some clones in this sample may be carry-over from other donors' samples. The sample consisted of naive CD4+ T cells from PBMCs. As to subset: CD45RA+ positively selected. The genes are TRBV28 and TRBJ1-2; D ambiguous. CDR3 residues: CASSLLGKNYGYTF. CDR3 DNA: TGTGCCAGCAGTTTGCTGGGGAAGAACTATGGCTACACCTTC.